This TCR beta chain is drawn from a study of T cells in localized non-small cell lung cancer. Germline V lookup: CDR1 MNHGY, CDR2 SAAAGT. The V gene lost 3 bases and the J gene lost 6 bases, with 17 bases spanning the gap. The CDR3 has 15 residues. By its share, this clone is medium-sized (0.01 to 0.1%). The antigen is not known. The assay was immunoSEQ multiplex PCR, and TCRdb's table has in-frame clones only and misses some. Seen here are some 1,300 clones, about 21% observed once, and the top ten hold around 20%. Study-wide findings and caveats: Adjacent lung tissue had a median about 60 of the top 100 clones found in the tumor. Maximal T cell clonality occurred in uninvolved adjacent lung, with tumor ranking below it.

The TCR sequence derives from a woman between 35 and 75 years old with stage II lung adenocarcinoma. The sample here was normal lung tissue next to the tumor, taken before any cancer treatment. This sequence joins TRBV6-8 and TRBJ1-2, with D possibly being TRBD1 (5 bases). The CDR3: CASSYLEFFRDGYTF. CDR3 DNA sequence: TGTGCCAGCAGTTATCTGGAGTTCTTCAGGGATGGCTACACCTTC.